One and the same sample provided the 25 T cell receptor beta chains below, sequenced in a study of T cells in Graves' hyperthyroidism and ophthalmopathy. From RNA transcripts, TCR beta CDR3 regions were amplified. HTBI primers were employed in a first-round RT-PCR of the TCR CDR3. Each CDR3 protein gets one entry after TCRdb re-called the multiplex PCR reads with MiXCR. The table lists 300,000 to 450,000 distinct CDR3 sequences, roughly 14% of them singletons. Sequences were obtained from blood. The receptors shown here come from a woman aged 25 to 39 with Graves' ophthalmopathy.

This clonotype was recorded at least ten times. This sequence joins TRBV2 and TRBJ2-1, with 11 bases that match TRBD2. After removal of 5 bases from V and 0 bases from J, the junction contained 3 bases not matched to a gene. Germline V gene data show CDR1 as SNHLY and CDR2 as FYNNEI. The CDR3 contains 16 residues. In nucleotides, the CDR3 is TGTGCCAGCAGTCGACTAGCGGGGAGCTCCTACAATGAGCAGTTCTTC. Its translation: CASSRLAGSSYNEQFF.

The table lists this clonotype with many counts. The CDR3 region has the DNA TGTGCCAGCAGCGTAGGGTCCGCGAACACCGGGGAGCTGTTTTTT. This encodes CASSVGSANTGELFF. J is TRBJ2-2 and V is TRBV9; D ambiguous. This CDR3 spans 15 amino acids. The germline V gene has CDR1 SGDLS and CDR2 YYNGEE. The germline V and J ends were trimmed by 0 bases and 0 bases, with 6 bases remaining between them.

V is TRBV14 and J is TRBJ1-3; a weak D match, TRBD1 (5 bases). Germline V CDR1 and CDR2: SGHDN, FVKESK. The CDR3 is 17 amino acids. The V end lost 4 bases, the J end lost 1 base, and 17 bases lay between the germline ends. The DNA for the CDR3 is TGTGCCAGCAGCCTTTTAACGCGGAGGGGATCTGGAAACACCATATATTTT. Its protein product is CASSLLTRRGSGNTIYF.

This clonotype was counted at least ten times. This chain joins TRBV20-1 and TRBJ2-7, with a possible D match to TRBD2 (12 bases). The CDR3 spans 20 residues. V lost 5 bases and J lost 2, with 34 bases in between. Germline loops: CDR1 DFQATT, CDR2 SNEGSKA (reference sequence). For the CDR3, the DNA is TGCAGTGCTCTTAGCGGACAGGGGGCTGCCGGACTAGCGGGGCCCTACGAGCAGTACTTC. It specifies CSALSGQGAAGLAGPYEQYF.

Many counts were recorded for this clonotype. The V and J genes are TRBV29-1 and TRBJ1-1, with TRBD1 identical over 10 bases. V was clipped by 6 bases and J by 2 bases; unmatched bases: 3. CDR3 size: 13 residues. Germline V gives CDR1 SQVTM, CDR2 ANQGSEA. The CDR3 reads CSVGQGLNTEAFF. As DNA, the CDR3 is TGCAGCGTGGGACAGGGGTTAAACACTGAAGCTTTCTTT.

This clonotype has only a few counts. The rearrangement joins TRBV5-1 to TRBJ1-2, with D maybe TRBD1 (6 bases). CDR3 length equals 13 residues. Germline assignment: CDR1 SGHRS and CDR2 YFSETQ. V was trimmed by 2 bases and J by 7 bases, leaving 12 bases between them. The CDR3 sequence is CASSLVRGGGYTF. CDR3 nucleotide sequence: TGCGCCAGCAGCTTAGTCAGGGGAGGTGGCTACACCTTC.

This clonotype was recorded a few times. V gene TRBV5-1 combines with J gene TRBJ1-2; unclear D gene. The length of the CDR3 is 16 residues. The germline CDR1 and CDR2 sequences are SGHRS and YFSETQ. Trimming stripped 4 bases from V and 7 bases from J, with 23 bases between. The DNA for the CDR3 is TGCGCCAGCAGCGAGAAGACGGATCCAGAAAGGTCTGGCTACACCTTC. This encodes CASSEKTDPERSGYTF.

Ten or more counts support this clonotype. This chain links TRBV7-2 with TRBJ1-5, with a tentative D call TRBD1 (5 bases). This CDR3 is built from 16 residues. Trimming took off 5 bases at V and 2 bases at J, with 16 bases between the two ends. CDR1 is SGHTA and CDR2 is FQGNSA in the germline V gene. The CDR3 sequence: CASSKAGGKGNQPQHF. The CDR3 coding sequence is TGTGCCAGCAGCAAAGCCGGGGGGAAAGGCAATCAGCCCCAGCATTTT.

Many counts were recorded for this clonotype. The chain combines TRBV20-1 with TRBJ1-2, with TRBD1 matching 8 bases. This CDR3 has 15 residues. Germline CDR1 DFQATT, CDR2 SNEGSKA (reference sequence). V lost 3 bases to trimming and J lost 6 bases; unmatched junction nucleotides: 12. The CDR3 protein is CSARISGTGFDGYTF. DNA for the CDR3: TGCAGTGCTAGGATATCAGGGACAGGTTTTGATGGCTACACCTTC.

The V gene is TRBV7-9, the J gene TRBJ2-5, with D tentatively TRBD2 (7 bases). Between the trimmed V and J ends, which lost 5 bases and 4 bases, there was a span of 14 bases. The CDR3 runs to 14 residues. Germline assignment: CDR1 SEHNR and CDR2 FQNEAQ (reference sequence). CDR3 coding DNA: TGTGCCAGCAGCCATGGGGGGGGGGCAGAGACCCAGTACTTC. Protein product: CASSHGGGAETQYF.

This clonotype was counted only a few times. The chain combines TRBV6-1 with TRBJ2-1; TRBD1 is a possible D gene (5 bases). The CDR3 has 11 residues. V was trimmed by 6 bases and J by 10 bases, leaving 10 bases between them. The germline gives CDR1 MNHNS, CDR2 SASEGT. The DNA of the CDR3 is TGTGCCAGCAGACAGGCCACGGAGCAGTTCTTC. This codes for CASRQATEQFF.

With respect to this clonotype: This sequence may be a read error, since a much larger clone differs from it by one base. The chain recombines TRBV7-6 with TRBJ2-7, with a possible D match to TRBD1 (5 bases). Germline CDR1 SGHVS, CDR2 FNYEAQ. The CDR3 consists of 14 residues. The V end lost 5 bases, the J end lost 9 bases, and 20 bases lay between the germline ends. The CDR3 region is CASSPPLRETGQYF. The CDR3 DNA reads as TGTGCCAGCAGCCCCCCCTTACGAGAAACAGGGCAGTACTTC. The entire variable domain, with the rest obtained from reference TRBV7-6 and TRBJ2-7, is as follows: GAGVSQSPRYKVTKRGQDVALRCDPISGHVSLYWYRQALGQGPEFLTYFNYEAQQDKSGLPNDRFSAERPEGSISTLTIQRTEQRDSAMYRCASSPPLRETGQYFGPGTRLTVT.

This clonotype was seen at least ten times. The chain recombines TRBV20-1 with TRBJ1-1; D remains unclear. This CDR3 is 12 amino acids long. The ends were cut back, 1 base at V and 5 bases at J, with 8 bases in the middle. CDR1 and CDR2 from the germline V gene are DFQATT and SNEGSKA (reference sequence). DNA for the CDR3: TGCAGTGCTAGAGGGGAGGGAACTGAAGCTTTCTTT. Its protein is CSARGEGTEAFF.

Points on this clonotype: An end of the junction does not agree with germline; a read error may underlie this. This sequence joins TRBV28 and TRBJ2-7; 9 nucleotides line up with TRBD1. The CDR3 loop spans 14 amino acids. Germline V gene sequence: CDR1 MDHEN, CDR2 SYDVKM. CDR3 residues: CASRLTGGGYEQCF. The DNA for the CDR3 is TGTGCCAGCAGACTGACAGGGGGGGGGTACGAGCAGTGCTTC. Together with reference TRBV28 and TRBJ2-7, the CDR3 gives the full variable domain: DVKVTQSSRYLVKRTGEKVFLECVQDMDHENMFWYRQDPGLGLRLIYFSYDVKMKEKGDIPEGYSVSREKKERFSLILESASTNQTSMYLCASRLTGGGYEQCFGPGTRLTVT.

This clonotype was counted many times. For the CDR3, the DNA is TGTGCCAGCAGCTTAGTCGGGACTAGCGGGGGGACCGGGGAGCTGTTTTTT. Encoded protein: CASSLVGTSGGTGELFF. The chain links TRBV7-2 to TRBJ2-2, with 15 bases that match TRBD2. There are 17 residues in the CDR3. Trimming at V came to 1 base and at J to 5 bases, leaving 2 bases not matched to a gene. Germline V gene sequence: CDR1 SGHTA, CDR2 FQGNSA.

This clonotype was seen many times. The CDR3 DNA follows: TGTGCCAGCTCACCAAGGGACTTCCCGTACCAAGAGACCCAGTACTTC. As protein: CASSPRDFPYQETQYF. The chain couples TRBV18 to TRBJ2-5, with D possibly TRBD2 on 6 matching bases. CDR1 is KGHSH and CDR2 is LQKENI in the germline V gene. The CDR3 runs 16 residues. V lost 2 bases and J 0 bases, leaving 13 bases between the germline ends. The full variable domain, with the rest looked up from reference TRBV18 and TRBJ2-5, is NAGVMQNPRHLVRRRGQEARLRCSPMKGHSHVYWYRQLPEEGLKFMVYLQKENIIDESGMPKERFSAEFPKEGPSILRIQQVVRGDSAAYFCASSPRDFPYQETQYFGPGTRLLVL.

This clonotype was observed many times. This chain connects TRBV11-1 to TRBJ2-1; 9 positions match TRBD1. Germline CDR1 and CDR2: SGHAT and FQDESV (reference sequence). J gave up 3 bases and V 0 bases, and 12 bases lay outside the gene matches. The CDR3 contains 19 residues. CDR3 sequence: CASSLATLLGTGFYNEQFF. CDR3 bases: TGTGCCAGCAGCTTAGCGACCCTCCTTGGGACAGGGTTCTACAATGAGCAGTTCTTC.

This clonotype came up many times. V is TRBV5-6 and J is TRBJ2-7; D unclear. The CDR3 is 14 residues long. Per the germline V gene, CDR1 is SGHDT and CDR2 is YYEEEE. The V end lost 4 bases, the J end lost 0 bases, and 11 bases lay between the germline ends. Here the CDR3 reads CASSKGSYSYEQYF. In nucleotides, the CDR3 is TGTGCCAGCAGCAAAGGGTCGTACTCCTACGAGCAGTACTTC.

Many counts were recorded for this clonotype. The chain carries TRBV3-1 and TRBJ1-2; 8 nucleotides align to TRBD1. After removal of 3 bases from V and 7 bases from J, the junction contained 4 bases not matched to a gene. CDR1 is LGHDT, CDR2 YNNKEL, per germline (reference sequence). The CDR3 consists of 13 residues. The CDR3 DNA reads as TGTGCCAGCAGCCAGGGACAGGCGGGTGGCTACACCTTC. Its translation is CASSQGQAGGYTF.

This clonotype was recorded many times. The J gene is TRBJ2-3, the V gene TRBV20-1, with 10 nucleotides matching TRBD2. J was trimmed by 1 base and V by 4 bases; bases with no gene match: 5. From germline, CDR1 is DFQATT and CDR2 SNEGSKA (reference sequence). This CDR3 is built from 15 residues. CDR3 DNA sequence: TGCAGTGCTACGGCCCTAGCGGGGGGCACAGATACGCAGTATTTT. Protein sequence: CSATALAGGTDTQYF.

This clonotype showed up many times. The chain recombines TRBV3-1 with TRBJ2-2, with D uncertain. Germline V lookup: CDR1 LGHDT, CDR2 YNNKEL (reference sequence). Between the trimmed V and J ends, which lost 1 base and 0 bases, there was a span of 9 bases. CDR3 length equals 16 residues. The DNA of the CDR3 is TGTGCCAGCAGCCAAGTCGTGACAACGAACACCGGGGAGCTGTTTTTT. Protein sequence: CASSQVVTTNTGELFF. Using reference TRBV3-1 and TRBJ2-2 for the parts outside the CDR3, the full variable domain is DTAVSQTPKYLVTQMGNDKSIKCEQNLGHDTMYWYKQDSKKFLKIMFSYNNKELIINETVPNRFSPKSPDKAHLNLHINSLELGDSAVYFCASSQVVTTNTGELFFGEGSRLTVL.

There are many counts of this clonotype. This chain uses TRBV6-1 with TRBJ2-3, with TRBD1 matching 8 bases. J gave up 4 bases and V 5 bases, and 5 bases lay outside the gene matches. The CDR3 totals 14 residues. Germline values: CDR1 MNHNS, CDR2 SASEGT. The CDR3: CASSNPGGPDTQYF. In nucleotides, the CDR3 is TGTGCCAGCAGTAACCCAGGGGGCCCAGATACGCAGTATTTT.

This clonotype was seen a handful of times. CDR3 DNA sequence: TGTGCCAGCAGGAGGGCACTTGCGGGGGCTAGCACAGATACGCAGTATTTT. Translation gives CASRRALAGASTDTQYF. The chain uses TRBV6-1 and TRBJ2-3; perhaps TRBD2 as D (7 bases). Per germline, CDR1 MNHNS and CDR2 SASEGT. The CDR3 length is 17 residues. V gave up 6 bases and J gave up 0 bases, with 19 bases separating them.

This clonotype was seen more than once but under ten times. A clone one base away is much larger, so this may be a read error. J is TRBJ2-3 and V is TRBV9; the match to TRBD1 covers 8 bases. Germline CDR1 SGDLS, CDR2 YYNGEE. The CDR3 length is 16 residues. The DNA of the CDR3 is TGTGCCAGCAGCGCACAGGGGGAGGTCAGCACAGATATGCAGTATTTT. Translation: CASSAQGEVSTDMQYF.

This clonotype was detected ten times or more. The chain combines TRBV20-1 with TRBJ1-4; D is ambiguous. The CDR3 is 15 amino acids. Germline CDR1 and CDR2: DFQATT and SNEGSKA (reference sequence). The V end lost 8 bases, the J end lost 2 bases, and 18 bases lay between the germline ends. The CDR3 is CSTTPSGITNEKLFF. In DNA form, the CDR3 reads TGCAGTACCACCCCGTCTGGGATCACTAATGAAAAACTGTTTTTT.